A single sample is the source of the 17 T cell receptor beta chains below, sequenced in a study of cytomegalovirus exposure and HLA in healthy donors (dated by TCRdb to 2016 to 2017). The library relied on the immunoSEQ multiplex PCR assay. The multiplex PCR relied on a mix of 60 forward primers for TCR Vbeta segments and 13 reverse primers for TCR Jbeta segments. The table comes from immuneACCESS by way of TCRdb, which keeps in-frame sequences with V and J called. Part of the clones is missing from these tables; in studies checked, under half for an unresolved V gene and the rest for unknown reasons. Counted in this sample were approximately 220,000 clones; roughly 88% of them appeared once. The ten most abundant clones make up roughly 0.71% of the sample. Sequenced: PBMCs. These receptors were taken from a boy aged 2-9 years in good health and CMV-seronegative.

The chain couples TRBV2 to TRBJ2-7; 14 positions agree with TRBD2. The ends lost 8 bases at V and 4 bases at J; junction bases unmatched: 10. This CDR3 has 16 amino acids. Germline V gene data show CDR1 as SNHLY and CDR2 as FYNNEI. Here the CDR3 DNA reads TGTGCCAGCGATGATCGGGGGACTAGCGGGAGTTACGAGCAGTACTTC. Amino acid sequence: CASDDRGTSGSYEQYF.

Remarks on this clone: The germline gene is not matched at one end of the junction; a read error may be the cause. This sequence joins TRBV7-9 and TRBJ1-1, with TRBD1 matching over 8 bases. This CDR3 is built from 15 residues. Germline loops: CDR1 SEHNR, CDR2 FQNEAQ (reference sequence). The CDR3 here is CSSSPVGTGNTEAFF. CDR3 nucleotides: TGTTCCAGCAGCCCAGTAGGGACAGGGAACACTGAAGCTTTCTTT.

The V call is TRBV10-3, the J call TRBJ2-3; D possibly corresponds to TRBD2 (5 bases). Germline-derived CDR1 and CDR2 are ENHRY and SYGVKD. Trimming took 4 bases from V and 2 from J, leaving 16 bases between them. This CDR3 comprises 16 residues. CDR3 DNA sequence: TGTGCCATCAGTGCCAGGTGGGAGAAAGCCACAGATACGCAGTATTTT. Its translation: CAISARWEKATDTQYF.

The V call is TRBV5-1, the J call TRBJ2-5; TRBD1 aligns across 9 bases. CDR3 length: 16 residues. CDR1 is SGHRS, CDR2 YFSETQ, per germline. Trimming cost V 1 base and J 2 bases; bases outside gene matches: 6. The CDR3 bases are TGCGCCAGCAGCTTGACCTTCGGACAGGGGCAAGAGACCCAGTACTTC. Its protein product is CASSLTFGQGQETQYF.

The V call is TRBV19, the J call TRBJ2-2; 7 bases map to TRBD1. Germline V gives CDR1 LNHDA, CDR2 SQIVND (reference sequence). V shed 7 bases, J shed 1 base, and the junction held 6 bases outside the gene matches. This CDR3 spans 15 amino acids. The CDR3 coding sequence is TGTGCCAGTAAAGGAAGACAGGGGAACACCGGGGAGCTGTTTTTT. It encodes CASKGRQGNTGELFF.

This clone has just a few counts. This chain joins TRBV6-5 and TRBJ1-4, with TRBD1 matching 8 bases. With V trimmed by 0 bases and J by 8 bases, 5 bases remained unmatched. In germline, CDR1 is MNHEY, CDR2 SVGAGI. CDR3 size: 15 residues. The CDR3, as DNA: TGTGCCAGCAGTTACTCGGGGACAGGTGGAGAAAAACTGTTTTTT. Translation gives CASSYSGTGGEKLFF.

The chain employs TRBV15 and TRBJ1-2; 7 bases map to TRBD1. The CDR3 sequence is 16 residues long. Per germline, CDR1 LNHNV and CDR2 YYDKDF (reference sequence). V was pared by 0 bases and J by 2 bases, with 6 bases of the junction left unmatched. The CDR3 bases are TGTGCCACCAGCAGAGATTTCGGGACAGCCAACTATGGCTACACCTTC. Encoded protein: CATSRDFGTANYGYTF. Full variable domain (outside the CDR3, taken from reference TRBV15 and TRBJ1-2): DAMVIQNPRYQVTQFGKPVTLSCSQTLNHNVMYWYQQKSSQAPKLLFHYYDKDFNNEADTPDNFQSRRPNTSFCFLDIRSPGLGDTAMYLCATSRDFGTANYGYTFGSGTRLTVV.

V is TRBV30 and J is TRBJ1-6; D not certain. The CDR3 contains 16 residues. The germline V and J ends were trimmed by 3 bases and 7 bases, with 19 bases remaining between them. In germline, CDR1 is GTSNPN, CDR2 SVGIG (reference sequence). The CDR3 DNA follows: TGTGCCTGGAGCCCCGTCGACCCGGGGTCCAATTCACCCCTCCACTTT. This encodes CAWSPVDPGSNSPLHF. The full variable domain, in which reference TRBV30 and TRBJ1-6 provide the parts outside the CDR3, is SQTIHQWPATLVQPVGSPLSLECTVEGTSNPNLYWYRQAAGRGLQLLFYSVGIGQISSEVPQNLSASRPQDRQFILSSKKLLLSDSGFYLCAWSPVDPGSNSPLHFGNGTRLTVT.

The rearrangement uses TRBV7-2 and TRBJ2-3; 10 bases align to TRBD1. CDR3 length: 16 residues. In germline, CDR1 is SGHTA, CDR2 FQGNSA. The V segment lost 5 bases and the J segment 4 bases; nucleotides outside the gene matches: 9. The CDR3 loop reads CASSPRGTGVPDTQYF. The CDR3 nucleotides read TGTGCCAGCAGCCCCCGTGGGACAGGGGTCCCAGATACGCAGTATTTT.

The rearrangement joins TRBV9 to TRBJ1-1, with 8 nucleotides matching TRBD1. CDR3 length: 16 amino acids. CDR1 SGDLS and CDR2 YYNGEE come from the germline V gene. The V segment lost 3 bases and the J segment 11 bases; nucleotides outside the gene matches: 18. Here the CDR3 reads CASSASPTRQGSDAFF. For the CDR3, the DNA is TGTGCCAGCAGCGCTTCACCTACCCGACAGGGGAGTGACGCTTTCTTT. The entire variable domain, with the rest obtained from reference TRBV9 and TRBJ1-1, is as follows: DSGVTQTPKHLITATGQRVTLRCSPRSGDLSVYWYQQSLDQGLQFLIQYYNGEERAKGNILERFSAQQFPDLHSELNLSSLELGDSALYFCASSASPTRQGSDAFFGQGTRLTVV.

Details on this clone: Distinct nucleotide sequences in the sample also encode this CDR3. This chain links TRBV5-4 with TRBJ1-2, with a possible D match to TRBD1 (5 bases). Trimming removed 0 bases from V and 4 bases from J, with 16 bases in between. Germline lookup yields CDR1 SGHNT and CDR2 YYREEE (reference sequence). This CDR3 is 16 amino acids long. In DNA, the CDR3 is TGTGCCAGCAGCTTGGTGATCGGGGGTGGGAGCTATGGCTACACCTTC. Residues: CASSLVIGGGSYGYTF.

This clone was observed once. This chain links TRBV2 with TRBJ2-5, with D possibly TRBD1 on 6 matching bases. Germline CDR1 SNHLY, CDR2 FYNNEI. V was trimmed by 6 bases and J by 2 bases, leaving 10 bases between them. The CDR3 extends over 13 amino acids. CDR3 sequence: CASRWTDQETQYF. CDR3 DNA: TGTGCCAGCAGGTGGACAGATCAAGAGACCCAGTACTTC.

The chain links TRBV2 to TRBJ2-6, with TRBD1 identical over 7 bases. Trimming cost V 11 bases and J 4 bases; bases outside gene matches: 5. This CDR3 contains 13 residues. The germline V gene has CDR1 SNHLY and CDR2 FYNNEI. CDR3 in DNA: TGTGCCGTAACAGGGGCCGGGGCCAACGTCCTGACTTTC. Protein sequence: CAVTGAGANVLTF.

The V gene is TRBV4-1, the J gene TRBJ2-1, with 9 bases aligning to TRBD2. The CDR3 runs 16 residues. Germline CDR1 reads MGHRA; CDR2 reads YSYEKL. Unmatched junction bases numbered 10, after V lost 5 bases and J lost 5 bases. This CDR3 is CASSYPRASGNNEQFF. Written as DNA, the CDR3 is TGCGCCAGCAGCTACCCCCGGGCTAGCGGGAACAATGAGCAGTTCTTC.

This clone was detected only a few times. V gene TRBV5-1 combines with J gene TRBJ1-4; D not resolved. CDR1 SGHRS and CDR2 YFSETQ come from the germline V gene. The CDR3 contains 13 residues. The V gene lost 0 bases and the J gene lost 8 bases, with 8 bases spanning the gap. The CDR3 loop reads CASSLGEEEKLFF. In DNA form, the CDR3 reads TGCGCCAGCAGCTTGGGGGAGGAGGAAAAACTGTTTTTT.

This sequence joins TRBV7-3 and TRBJ2-2; TRBD2 agrees at 7 bases. The CDR3 totals 13 residues. After removal of 5 bases from V and 7 bases from J, the junction contained 4 bases not matched to a gene. Germline V CDR1 and CDR2: SGHTA, FQGTGA. In DNA, the CDR3 is TGTGCCAGCAGCCCGTCGGGGGGCGGGGAGCTGTTTTTT. Its protein product is CASSPSGGGELFF.

As DNA, the CDR3 is TGTGCCAGTAGTATAGCCCGACAGATCTCTGGGGCCAACGTCCTGACTTTC. This encodes CASSIARQISGANVLTF. The rearrangement joins TRBV19 to TRBJ2-6; tentative D call: TRBD1 (5 bases). Trimming stripped 1 base from V and 0 bases from J, with 10 bases between. Germline CDR1 is LNHDA and CDR2 is SQIVND (reference sequence). The CDR3 covers 17 residues.